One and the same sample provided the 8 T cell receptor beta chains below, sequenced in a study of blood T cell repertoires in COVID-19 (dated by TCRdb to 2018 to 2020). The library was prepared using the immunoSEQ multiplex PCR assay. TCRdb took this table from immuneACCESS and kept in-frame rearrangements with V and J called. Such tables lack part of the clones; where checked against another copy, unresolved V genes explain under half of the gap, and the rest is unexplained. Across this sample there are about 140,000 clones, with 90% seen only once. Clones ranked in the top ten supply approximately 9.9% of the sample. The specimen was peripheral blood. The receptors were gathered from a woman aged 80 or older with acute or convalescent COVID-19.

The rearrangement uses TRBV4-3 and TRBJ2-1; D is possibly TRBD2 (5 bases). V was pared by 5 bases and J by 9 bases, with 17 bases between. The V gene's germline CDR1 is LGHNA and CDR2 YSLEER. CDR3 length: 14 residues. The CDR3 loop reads CASSGAGGPSEQFF. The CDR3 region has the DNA TGCGCCAGCAGCGGAGCCGGAGGCCCTAGTGAGCAGTTCTTC.

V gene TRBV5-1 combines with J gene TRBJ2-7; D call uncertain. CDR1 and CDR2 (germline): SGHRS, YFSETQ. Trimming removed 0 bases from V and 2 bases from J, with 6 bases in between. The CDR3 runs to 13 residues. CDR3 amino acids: CASSLEQTYEQYF. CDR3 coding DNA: TGCGCCAGCAGCTTGGAACAGACCTACGAGCAGTACTTC.

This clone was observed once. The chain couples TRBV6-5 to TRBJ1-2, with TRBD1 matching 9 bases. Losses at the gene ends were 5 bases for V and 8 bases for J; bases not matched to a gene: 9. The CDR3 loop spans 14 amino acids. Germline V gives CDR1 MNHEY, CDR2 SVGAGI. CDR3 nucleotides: TGTGCCAGCAGTACCTGGGACAGGGCTGACGGCTACACCTTC. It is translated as CASSTWDRADGYTF.

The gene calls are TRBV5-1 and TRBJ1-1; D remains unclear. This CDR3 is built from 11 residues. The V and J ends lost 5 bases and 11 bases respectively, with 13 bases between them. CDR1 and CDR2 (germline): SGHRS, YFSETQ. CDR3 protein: CASREASEAFF. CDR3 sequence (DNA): TGCGCCAGCAGAGAAGCGTCAGAGGCTTTCTTT.

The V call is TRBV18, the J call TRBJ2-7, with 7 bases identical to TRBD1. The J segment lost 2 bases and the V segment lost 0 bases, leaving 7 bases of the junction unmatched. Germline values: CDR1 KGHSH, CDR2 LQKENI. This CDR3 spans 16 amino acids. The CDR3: CASSPPGGRGTYEQYF. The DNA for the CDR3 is TGTGCCAGCTCACCACCAGGGGGCAGGGGAACCTACGAGCAGTACTTC. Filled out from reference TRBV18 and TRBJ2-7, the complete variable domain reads NAGVMQNPRHLVRRRGQEARLRCSPMKGHSHVYWYRQLPEEGLKFMVYLQKENIIDESGMPKERFSAEFPKEGPSILRIQQVVRGDSAAYFCASSPPGGRGTYEQYFGPGTRLTVT.

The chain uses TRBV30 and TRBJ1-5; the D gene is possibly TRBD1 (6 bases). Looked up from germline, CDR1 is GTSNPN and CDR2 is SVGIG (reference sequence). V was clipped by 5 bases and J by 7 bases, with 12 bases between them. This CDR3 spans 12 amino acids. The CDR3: CAWGQGFQPQHF. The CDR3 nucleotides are TGTGCCTGGGGGCAGGGGTTCCAGCCCCAGCATTTT.

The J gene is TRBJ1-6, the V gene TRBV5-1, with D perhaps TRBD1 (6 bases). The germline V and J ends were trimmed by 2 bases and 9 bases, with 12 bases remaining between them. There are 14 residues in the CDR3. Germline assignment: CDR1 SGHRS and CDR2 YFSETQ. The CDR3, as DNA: TGCGCCAGCAGCTTCGGGCAGGGGAGTTCACCCCTCCACTTT. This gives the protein CASSFGQGSSPLHF.

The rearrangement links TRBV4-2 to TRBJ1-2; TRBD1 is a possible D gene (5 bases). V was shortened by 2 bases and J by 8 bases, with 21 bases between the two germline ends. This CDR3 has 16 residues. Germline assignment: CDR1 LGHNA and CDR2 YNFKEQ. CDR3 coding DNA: TGTGCCAGCAGCCAACTCGATTTCGGGAGGGACGCGGGCTACACCTTC. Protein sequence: CASSQLDFGRDAGYTF.